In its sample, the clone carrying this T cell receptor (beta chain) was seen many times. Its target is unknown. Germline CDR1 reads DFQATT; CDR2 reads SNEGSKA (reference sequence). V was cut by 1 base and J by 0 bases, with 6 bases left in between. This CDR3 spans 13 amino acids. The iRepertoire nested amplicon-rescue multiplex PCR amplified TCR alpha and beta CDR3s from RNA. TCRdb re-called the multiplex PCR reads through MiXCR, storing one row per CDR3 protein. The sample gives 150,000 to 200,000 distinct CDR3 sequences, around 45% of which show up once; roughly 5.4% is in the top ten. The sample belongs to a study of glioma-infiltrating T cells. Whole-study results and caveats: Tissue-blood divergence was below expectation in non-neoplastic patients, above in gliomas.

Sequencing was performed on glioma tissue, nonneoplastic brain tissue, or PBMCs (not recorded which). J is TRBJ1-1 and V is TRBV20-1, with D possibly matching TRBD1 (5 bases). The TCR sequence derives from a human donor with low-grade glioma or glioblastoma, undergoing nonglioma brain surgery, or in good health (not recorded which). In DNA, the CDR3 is TGCAGTGCTAGAGCGACAGTGAACACTGAAGCTTTCTTT. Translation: CSARATVNTEAFF.